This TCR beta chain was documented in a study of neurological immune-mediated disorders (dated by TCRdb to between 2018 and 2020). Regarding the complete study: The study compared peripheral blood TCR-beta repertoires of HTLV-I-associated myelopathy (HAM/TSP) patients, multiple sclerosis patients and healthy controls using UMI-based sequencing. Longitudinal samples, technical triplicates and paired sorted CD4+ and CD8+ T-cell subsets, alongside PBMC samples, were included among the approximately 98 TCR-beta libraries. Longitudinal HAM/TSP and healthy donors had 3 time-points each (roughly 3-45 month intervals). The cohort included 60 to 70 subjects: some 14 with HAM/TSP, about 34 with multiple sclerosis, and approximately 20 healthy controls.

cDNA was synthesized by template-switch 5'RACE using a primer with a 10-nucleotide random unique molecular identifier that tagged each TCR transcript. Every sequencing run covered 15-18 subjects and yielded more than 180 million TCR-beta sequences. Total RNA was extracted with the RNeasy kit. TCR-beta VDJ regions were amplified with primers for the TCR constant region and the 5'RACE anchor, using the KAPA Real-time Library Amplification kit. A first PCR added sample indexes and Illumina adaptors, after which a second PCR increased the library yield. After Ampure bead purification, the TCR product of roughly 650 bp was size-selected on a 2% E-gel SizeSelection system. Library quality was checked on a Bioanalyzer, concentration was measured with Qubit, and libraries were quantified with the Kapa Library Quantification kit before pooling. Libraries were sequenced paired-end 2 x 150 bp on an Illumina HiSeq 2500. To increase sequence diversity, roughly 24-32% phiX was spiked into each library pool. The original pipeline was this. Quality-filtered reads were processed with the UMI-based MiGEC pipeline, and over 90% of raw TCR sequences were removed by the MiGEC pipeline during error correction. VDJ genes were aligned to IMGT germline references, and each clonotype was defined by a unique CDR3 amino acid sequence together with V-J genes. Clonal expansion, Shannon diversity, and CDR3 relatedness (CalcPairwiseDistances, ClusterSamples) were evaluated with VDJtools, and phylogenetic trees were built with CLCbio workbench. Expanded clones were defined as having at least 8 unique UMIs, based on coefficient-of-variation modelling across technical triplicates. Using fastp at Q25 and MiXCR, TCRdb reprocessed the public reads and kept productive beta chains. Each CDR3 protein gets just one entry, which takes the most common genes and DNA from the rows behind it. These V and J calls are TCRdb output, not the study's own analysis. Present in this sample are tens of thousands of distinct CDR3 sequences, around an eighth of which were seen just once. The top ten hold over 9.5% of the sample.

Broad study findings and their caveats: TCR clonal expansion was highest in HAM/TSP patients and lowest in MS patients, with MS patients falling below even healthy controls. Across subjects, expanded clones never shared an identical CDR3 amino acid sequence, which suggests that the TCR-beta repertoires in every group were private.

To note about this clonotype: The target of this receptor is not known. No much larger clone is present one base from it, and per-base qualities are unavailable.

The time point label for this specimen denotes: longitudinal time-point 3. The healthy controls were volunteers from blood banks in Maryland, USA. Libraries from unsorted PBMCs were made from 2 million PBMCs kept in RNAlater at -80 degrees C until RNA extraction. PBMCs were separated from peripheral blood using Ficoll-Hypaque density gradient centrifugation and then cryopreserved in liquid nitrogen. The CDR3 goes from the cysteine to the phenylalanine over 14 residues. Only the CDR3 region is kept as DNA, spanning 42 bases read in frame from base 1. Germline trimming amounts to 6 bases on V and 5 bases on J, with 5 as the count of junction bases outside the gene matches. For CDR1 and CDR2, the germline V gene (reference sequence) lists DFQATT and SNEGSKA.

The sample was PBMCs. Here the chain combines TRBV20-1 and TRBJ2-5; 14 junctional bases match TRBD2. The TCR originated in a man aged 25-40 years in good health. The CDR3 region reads CSAGLAGETETQYF. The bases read TGCAGTGCGGGACTAGCGGGAGAGACTGAGACCCAGTACTTC.